This T cell receptor (beta chain) was found in a study of shared clonotypes between healthy human individuals. Study-level points and caveats: The sampled material consisted only of blood, and tissue repertoires are likely to differ.

A note on this clone: No antigen is known for it.

This CDR3 is 16 amino acids long. Per the germline V gene, CDR1 is GTSNPN and CDR2 is SVGIG (reference sequence). V dropped 1 base and J dropped 0; count of bases not matched to a gene: 4. Under the authors' procedure: ImmunoSEQ gave junction-only sequences without quality scores, so filtering differed. Sequenced by immunoSEQ multiplex PCR; TCRdb stores in-frame clones only, minus some. D and trimming were read from the DNA, whereas the V and J calls and clone size are those reported in that table. The repertoire has 400,000 or so clones, just over 95% of them found once; the top ten carry around 0.32%.

This TCR came from a man aged 30-40 years in good health. Input material: memory CD8+ T cells sorted from blood. Subset reported: CD45RO+ cells pooled with CCR7-negative TemRA cells. The chain combines TRBV30 with TRBJ2-7, with 12 bases lining up with TRBD2. CDR3 loop: CAWSDLTSGGSYEQYF. For the CDR3, the DNA is TGTGCCTGGAGTGATTTGACTAGCGGGGGCTCCTACGAGCAGTACTTC.